A selection of T cell receptor beta chains follows, all from one sample in a study of blood T cell repertoires in COVID-19. Assay: immunoSEQ multiplex PCR; the TCRdb copy retains only in-frame clones and omits some. The repertoire has tens of thousands of clones, around 84% of them found once; the top ten carry about 2.4%. The sequencing sample was made of peripheral blood. Receptors originate from a man aged 45 to 65 with acute or convalescent COVID-19. The CDR3 runs from the conserved cysteine through the conserved F or W. The D gene is left open where the match is weak. A row's size may be missing; if present it is once, few, many or a size class.

d_call,j_call,v_call,clone_size,cdr3_aa,cdr3_nt
TRBD1,TRBJ1-3,TRBV5-8,.,CASSKPTGSGNTIYF,TGTGCCAGCAGCAAACCGACAGGGTCTGGAAACACCATATATTTT
.,TRBJ1-1,TRBV28,.,CASQGLPTSKAFF,TGTGCCAGCCAAGGACTGCCAACTTCAAAGGCTTTCTTT
TRBD1,TRBJ1-3,TRBV5-4,.,CASSNRDRAGNTIYF,TGTGCCAGCAGCAACCGGGACAGGGCTGGAAACACCATATATTTT
TRBD1,TRBJ1-6,TRBV3-1/TRBV3-2,.,CASSRKRFLRDRGKSNSPLHF,TGTGCCAGCAGCAGAAAAAGGTTCCTGCGGGACAGGGGGAAATCTAATTCACCCCTCCACTTT
TRBD1,TRBJ1-1,TRBV30,.,CAWSGQGTEAFF,TGTGCCTGGAGCGGACAGGGGACTGAAGCTTTCTTT
.,TRBJ2-1,TRBV2,.,CASTWQSSYNEQFF,TGTGCCAGCACATGGCAAAGCTCCTACAATGAGCAGTTCTTC
TRBD2,TRBJ2-2,TRBV27,.,CASSSLAGLAGELFF,TGTGCCAGCAGTTCCCTAGCGGGACTCGCCGGGGAGCTGTTTTTT
TRBD1,TRBJ1-1,TRBV6-5,few,CASSNRGDTEAFF,TGTGCCAGCAGTAACAGGGGGGACACTGAAGCTTTCTTT
TRBD1,TRBJ1-4,TRBV6-5,.,CASEGQNSEKLFF,TGTGCCAGCGAGGGACAGAATAGTGAAAAACTGTTTTTT
.,TRBJ1-5,TRBV7-2,once,CASSLDMAPGQPQHF,TGTGCCAGCAGCTTAGATATGGCCCCCGGGCAGCCCCAGCATTTT
.,TRBJ2-3,TRBV19,.,CASSPTGRTDTQYF,TGTGCCAGTAGCCCGACAGGGAGGACAGATACGCAGTATTTT
.,TRBJ2-5,TRBV12-3/TRBV12-4,.,CASSFGSSETQYF,TGTGCCAGCAGTTTTGGGAGTTCCGAGACCCAGTACTTC
.,TRBJ2-2,TRBV6-6,.,CASTPTRYTGELFF,TGTGCCAGCACCCCTACGAGGTACACCGGGGAGCTGTTTTTT
.,TRBJ1-4,TRBV15,.,CATSRDFSETNEKLFF,TGTGCCACCAGCAGAGATTTTTCGGAGACTAATGAAAAACTGTTTTTT
.,TRBJ2-1,TRBV7-9,.,CASRTPVGSSYNEQFF,TGTGCCAGCAGGACCCCGGTAGGGAGCTCCTACAATGAGCAGTTCTTC
TRBD1,TRBJ1-4,TRBV7-9,.,CASSSTGVGEKLFF,TGTGCCAGCAGCTCGACAGGGGTAGGCGAAAAACTGTTTTTT
.,TRBJ1-1,TRBV28,.,CASRLGGNTEAFF,TGTGCCAGCAGGCTGGGGGGAAACACTGAAGCTTTCTTT